This T cell receptor beta chain stems from a study of blood T cells in healthy people across ages. Study-wide background: Per two T cells, about one barcoded beta molecule was captured through template switching.

A second roughly 6 to 11 cycle PCR used barcoded and J-beta primers. Every sample gave at least 2.5 million paired-end reads containing CDR3. TCRdb independently ran MiXCR on the 5' RACE reads; one entry per CDR3 protein. Of about 2 million distinct CDR3 sequences in the sample, around half were seen once. V lost 6 bases to trimming and J lost 8 bases, with 24 bases between them. Germline values: CDR1 SGDLS, CDR2 YYNGEE. The CDR3 length is 16 residues. This sequence was found in a woman aged 40 to 50 in good health. The material sequenced was blood. The V call is TRBV9, the J call TRBJ2-1, with D perhaps being TRBD1 or TRBD2 (6 bases each). CDR3 DNA sequence: TGTGCCAGCAACGCTACCCGGGGGCCTCTCTCGGATGAGCAGTTCTTC. This translates into CASNATRGPLSDEQFF.